One sample yielded the 4 T cell receptor beta chains listed below, sequenced in a study of blood T cells in healthy people across ages. A second PCR of about 7 to 12 cycles used a sample-barcoded 5' primer and a J-beta primer mix. TCRdb passed the 5' RACE reads through MiXCR, listing each CDR3 protein once. The sample lists around 1,000,000 distinct CDR3 sequences; around two fifths were seen once. Sequencing was done on a sample of blood. The origin of the receptors is a man aged 18 to 35 in good health.

The sample holds a few counts of this clonotype. The chain is built from TRBV11-2 and TRBJ2-3; TRBD1 might be the D (5 bases). The ends were cut back, 5 bases at V and 5 bases at J, with 20 bases in the middle. The CDR3 is made up of 16 amino acids. Per the germline V gene, CDR1 is SGHAT and CDR2 is FQNNGV. CDR3 in amino acids: CASSTRLQGGGDTQYF. As DNA, the CDR3 is TGTGCCAGCAGCACACGACTGCAGGGTGGTGGAGATACGCAGTATTTT.

The V call is TRBV5-1, the J call TRBJ1-2, with D possibly TRBD1 on 6 matching bases. CDR3 length: 12 residues. In germline, CDR1 is SGHRS, CDR2 YFSETQ. V lost 4 bases, J lost 8 bases, and 12 bases lay in between. In DNA, the CDR3 is TGCGCCAGCAGCATCACAGGGCCCGGCTACACCTTC. This encodes CASSITGPGYTF.

This clonotype was recorded a few times. This chain connects TRBV4-3 to TRBJ1-2, with D possibly TRBD1 on 6 matching bases. With 1 base removed from V and 8 bases from J, the gap between germline ends came to 14 bases. The V gene's germline CDR1 is LGHNA and CDR2 YSLEER. This CDR3 has 14 amino acids. The CDR3 sequence is CASSQGLGAGGYTF. CDR3 DNA sequence: TGCGCCAGCAGCCAAGGTTTGGGGGCGGGAGGCTACACCTTC.

This clonotype has a handful of counts. This sequence joins TRBV20-1 and TRBJ1-2; D is possibly TRBD1 (5 bases). Germline lookup yields CDR1 DFQATT and CDR2 SNEGSKA (reference sequence). V was pared by 3 bases and J by 5 bases, with 13 bases between. This CDR3 comprises 13 residues. CDR3 nucleotide sequence: TGCAGTGCTAGTAAGGGACCGGTATATGGCTACACCTTC. It is translated as CSASKGPVYGYTF.